These T cell receptor beta chains were read from a single sample in a study of cytomegalovirus exposure and HLA in healthy donors. The data were produced by immunoSEQ multiplex PCR, yet TCRdb's version contains in-frame clones alone and is incomplete. The data show some 260,000 clones, with 90% seen just once and 3% to 3.5% held by the top ten. The specimen sequenced was PBMCs. These receptor sequences come from a woman in her twenties or thirties in good health and CMV-seronegative. Each CDR3 is given with its conserved first and last residue. Each record gives: J gene, D gene, V gene, clone size, CDR3 DNA, CDR3 protein. D genes are given only for firm matches. Size values are once, few and many counts, or a class for expanded clones, and some rows have none.

j_call: TRBJ2-7
d_call: NA
v_call: TRBV7-2
clone_size: once
cdr3_nt: TGTGCCAGCAGCACCACAGGTACCCCCTACGAGCAGTACTTC
cdr3_aa: CASSTTGTPYEQYF

j_call: TRBJ2-3
d_call: TRBD1
v_call: TRBV4-3
clone_size: NA
cdr3_nt: TGCGCCAGCAGCACCCAGGGGGCGCTCCCAGATACGCAGTATTTT
cdr3_aa: CASSTQGALPDTQYF

j_call: TRBJ2-7
d_call: NA
v_call: TRBV9
clone_size: NA
cdr3_nt: TGTGCCAGCAGCCCTTCCCACGGGTACGAGCAGTACTTC
cdr3_aa: CASSPSHGYEQYF

j_call: TRBJ2-7
d_call: NA
v_call: TRBV1
clone_size: NA
cdr3_nt: TGCACCAGCAGCCAAGGTGGCGGGAGGGTCCACGAGCAGTACTTC
cdr3_aa: CTSSQGGGRVHEQYF

j_call: TRBJ2-7
d_call: TRBD1
v_call: TRBV5-1
clone_size: once
cdr3_nt: TGCGCCAGCAGTCCCAGGGGGCACAACGAGCAGTACTTC
cdr3_aa: CASSPRGHNEQYF

j_call: TRBJ2-3
d_call: TRBD1
v_call: TRBV7-3
clone_size: NA
cdr3_nt: TGTGCCAGCAGCTTACTGGGGACAGAATCTACGACAGATACGCAGTATTTT
cdr3_aa: CASSLLGTESTTDTQYF

j_call: TRBJ2-3
d_call: TRBD2
v_call: TRBV5-5
clone_size: NA
cdr3_nt: TGTGCCAGCAGCTTGGTAGGACTAGCGGGAGGGCCGGATACGCAGTATTTT
cdr3_aa: CASSLVGLAGGPDTQYF

j_call: TRBJ1-2
d_call: NA
v_call: TRBV18
clone_size: NA
cdr3_nt: TGTGCCAGCTCACCCCTAGAGGGAGAAGGCTACACCTTC
cdr3_aa: CASSPLEGEGYTF

j_call: TRBJ2-5
d_call: TRBD1
v_call: TRBV9
clone_size: NA
cdr3_nt: TGTGCCAGCAGCGTCGACAGGGAGGAGACCCAGTACTTC
cdr3_aa: CASSVDREETQYF

j_call: TRBJ1-1
d_call: NA
v_call: TRBV2
clone_size: NA
cdr3_nt: TGTGCCAGCAGTGTCAGGGGAACTGAAGCTTTCTTT
cdr3_aa: CASSVRGTEAFF

j_call: TRBJ2-7
d_call: TRBD2
v_call: TRBV9
clone_size: NA
cdr3_nt: TGTGCCAGCAGCCCTTCGGGAGGCTCCTACGAGCAGTACTTC
cdr3_aa: CASSPSGGSYEQYF

j_call: TRBJ2-5
d_call: TRBD2
v_call: TRBV7-6
clone_size: once
cdr3_nt: TGTGCCAGCAGCCAAATAGCGGGAGGGCCGTTCGGAGAGACCCAGTACTTC
cdr3_aa: CASSQIAGGPFGETQYF

j_call: TRBJ1-5
d_call: NA
v_call: TRBV11-3
clone_size: once
cdr3_nt: TGTGCCAGCAGCTTAGATGGGACCTGGCCCAAGCACCGTCAGCCCCAGCATTTT
cdr3_aa: CASSLDGTWPKHRQPQHF

j_call: TRBJ2-7
d_call: NA
v_call: TRBV4-3
clone_size: NA
cdr3_nt: TGCGCCAGCAGCCAATCACAGGGTCCCTACGAGCAGTACTTC
cdr3_aa: CASSQSQGPYEQYF

j_call: TRBJ2-5
d_call: NA
v_call: TRBV5-1
clone_size: NA
cdr3_nt: TGCGCCAGCAGCTTGACGTCAGCGCAAGAGACCCAGTACTTC
cdr3_aa: CASSLTSAQETQYF

j_call: TRBJ1-1
d_call: NA
v_call: TRBV9
clone_size: NA
cdr3_nt: TGTGCCAGCAGCGTCGCTCAAAACACTGAAGCTTTCTTT
cdr3_aa: CASSVAQNTEAFF

j_call: TRBJ2-5
d_call: NA
v_call: TRBV28
clone_size: NA
cdr3_nt: TGTGCCAGCAGCGCCCCCCGCGGGGGCAAAGAGACCCAGTACTTC
cdr3_aa: CASSAPRGGKETQYF

j_call: TRBJ2-7
d_call: NA
v_call: TRBV5-1
clone_size: few
cdr3_nt: TGCGCCAGCAGCTTGGACCGATCCTACGAGCAGTACTTC
cdr3_aa: CASSLDRSYEQYF

j_call: TRBJ2-7
d_call: TRBD1
v_call: TRBV5-1
clone_size: NA
cdr3_nt: TGCGCCAGCAGCCAAGGGGGACAGGGCCACGAGCAGTACTTC
cdr3_aa: CASSQGGQGHEQYF

j_call: TRBJ1-2
d_call: NA
v_call: TRBV28
clone_size: NA
cdr3_nt: TGTGCCAGCAAGCCCCAGGCTACTTATGGCTACACCTTC
cdr3_aa: CASKPQATYGYTF

j_call: TRBJ2-7
d_call: NA
v_call: TRBV4-1
clone_size: NA
cdr3_nt: TGCGCCAGCAGCCAAGGAGGCGGGCCCTCCTACGAGCAGTACTTC
cdr3_aa: CASSQGGGPSYEQYF

j_call: TRBJ2-3
d_call: TRBD2
v_call: TRBV25-1
clone_size: few
cdr3_nt: TGTGCCAGCAGTAGAGGACTAGCGGGAGAAACAGATACGCAGTATTTT
cdr3_aa: CASSRGLAGETDTQYF

j_call: TRBJ2-4
d_call: NA
v_call: TRBV14
clone_size: NA
cdr3_nt: TGTGCCAGCAGCCAAGAACCGACGGGCCCCAAAAACATTCAGTACTTC
cdr3_aa: CASSQEPTGPKNIQYF

j_call: TRBJ1-1
d_call: TRBD1
v_call: TRBV5-1
clone_size: NA
cdr3_nt: TGCGCCAGCAGCCGGACAGGGGCCACTGAAGCTTTCTTT
cdr3_aa: CASSRTGATEAFF

j_call: TRBJ2-7
d_call: NA
v_call: TRBV27
clone_size: NA
cdr3_nt: TGTGCCAGCAGGGGGACGGGTCCGGGATACGAGCAGTACTTC
cdr3_aa: CASRGTGPGYEQYF

j_call: TRBJ2-3
d_call: NA
v_call: TRBV6-4
clone_size: few
cdr3_nt: TGTGCCAGCAGTGACTCGCTAGCGAGCACAGATACGCAGTATTTT
cdr3_aa: CASSDSLASTDTQYF

j_call: TRBJ1-2
d_call: NA
v_call: TRBV28
clone_size: NA
cdr3_nt: TGTGCCAGCACCACCGGGACACGAATATATGGCTACACCTTC
cdr3_aa: CASTTGTRIYGYTF

j_call: TRBJ2-7
d_call: TRBD2
v_call: TRBV5-4
clone_size: NA
cdr3_nt: TGTGCCAGCAGCCCTAGCGGGAACTTGGGAGAGCAGTACTTC
cdr3_aa: CASSPSGNLGEQYF

j_call: TRBJ2-1
d_call: NA
v_call: TRBV6-5
clone_size: NA
cdr3_nt: TGTGCCAGCAGTCAACCGGGACTTTACAATGAGCAGTTCTTC
cdr3_aa: CASSQPGLYNEQFF